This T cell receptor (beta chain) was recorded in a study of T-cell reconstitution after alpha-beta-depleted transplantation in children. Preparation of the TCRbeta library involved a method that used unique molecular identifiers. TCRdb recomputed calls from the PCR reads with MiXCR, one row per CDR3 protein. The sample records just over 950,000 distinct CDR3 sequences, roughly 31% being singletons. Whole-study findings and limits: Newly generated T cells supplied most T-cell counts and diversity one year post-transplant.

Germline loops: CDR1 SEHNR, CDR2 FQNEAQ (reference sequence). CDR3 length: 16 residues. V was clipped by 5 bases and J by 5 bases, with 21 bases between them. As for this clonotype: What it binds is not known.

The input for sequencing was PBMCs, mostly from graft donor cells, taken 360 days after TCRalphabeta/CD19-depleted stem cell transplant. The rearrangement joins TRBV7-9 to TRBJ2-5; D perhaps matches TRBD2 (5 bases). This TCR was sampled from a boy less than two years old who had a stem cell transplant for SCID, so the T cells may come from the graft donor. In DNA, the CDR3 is TGTGCCAGCAGCCCTCCTGCGGCCCGCCGAGGGGAGACCCAGTACTTC. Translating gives CASSPPAARRGETQYF.